These 28 T cell receptor beta chains came from one sample sequenced in a study of OX40 agonist ivuxolimab in advanced cancers. Clones were read by immunoSEQ multiplex PCR, and TCRdb kept only the in-frame ones, dropping some. Among 75,000 to 100,000 clones listed, 65% to 90% were seen once. The sample in question was CD4+ or CD8+ T cells sorted from blood, obtained in a trial of the OX40 agonist ivuxolimab. Receptors were obtained from an adult with an advanced solid tumor such as melanoma, head and neck, liver or kidney cancer.

V usage is TRBV13 and J usage is TRBJ2-4; a possible D gene is TRBD2 (6 bases). V lost 1 base to trimming and J lost 0 bases, with 7 bases between them. Germline V gives CDR1 PRHDT, CDR2 FYEKMQ (reference sequence). The length of the CDR3 is 15 residues. DNA for the CDR3: TGTGCCAGCAGCTTAGCGGGGGAAGCCAAAAACATTCAGTACTTC. Amino acid sequence: CASSLAGEAKNIQYF.

The V and J genes are TRBV19 and TRBJ1-3; D might be TRBD1 (5 bases). The CDR3 is 15 residues long. CDR1 and CDR2 (germline): LNHDA, SQIVND (reference sequence). Trimming shortened V by 6 bases and J by 0 bases, and 12 bases separated the two germline ends. This CDR3 reads CASSRDRSSGNTIYF. The DNA for the CDR3 is TGTGCCAGTAGCAGGGACCGGAGCTCTGGAAACACCATATATTTT.

This clone was counted a single time. V gene TRBV29-1 combines with J gene TRBJ1-1, with D tentatively TRBD1 (5 bases). Germline V gene lookup returns CDR1 SQVTM and CDR2 ANQGSEA. With 4 bases removed from V and 0 bases from J, the gap between germline ends came to 6 bases. This CDR3 comprises 12 residues. CDR3 loop: CSVGGMNTEAFF. In DNA form, the CDR3 reads TGCAGCGTTGGGGGGATGAACACTGAAGCTTTCTTT.

This clone was seen a handful of times. The chain recombines TRBV5-4 with TRBJ1-4, with 10 positions matching TRBD1. This CDR3 is 16 amino acids long. Germline CDR1 SGHNT, CDR2 YYREEE (reference sequence). Germline trimming cut 0 bases from V and 8 bases from J; bases unmatched to any gene: 7. The CDR3 loop is CASSLGQGALNEKLFF. Here the CDR3 DNA reads TGTGCCAGCAGCTTGGGACAGGGGGCACTGAACGAAAAACTGTTTTTT.

The V and J genes are TRBV7-9 and TRBJ1-3; the D is unclear. Trimming removed 7 bases at V and 4 bases at J, with 14 bases between. This CDR3 is 14 amino acids long. Germline-derived CDR1 and CDR2 are SEHNR and FQNEAQ (reference sequence). The CDR3 sequence is CASTSQTGGNTIYF. The DNA for the CDR3 is TGTGCCAGCACCTCACAGACCGGGGGAAACACCATATATTTT.

This chain connects TRBV6-6 to TRBJ1-2, with a tentative D call TRBD1 (5 bases). The germline V and J ends were trimmed by 8 bases and 8 bases, with 15 bases remaining between them. CDR3 size: 12 residues. Germline V gives CDR1 MNHNY, CDR2 SVGAGI (reference sequence). CDR3 amino acids: CASVGQEFGYTF. In DNA form, the CDR3 reads TGTGCCAGCGTGGGGCAGGAGTTCGGCTACACCTTC.

This rearrangement joins TRBV7-2 to TRBJ2-1; no clear D. The V gene lost 5 bases and the J gene lost 0 bases, with 11 bases spanning the gap. The CDR3 sequence is 15 residues long. The germline gives CDR1 SGHTA, CDR2 FQGNSA. The CDR3 sequence: CASSKTASSYNEQFF. The CDR3 DNA reads as TGTGCCAGCAGCAAAACAGCGAGCTCCTACAATGAGCAGTTCTTC.

The rearrangement links TRBV28 to TRBJ2-7; 11 nucleotides match TRBD2. CDR3 length equals 14 residues. The ends lost 7 bases at V and 1 base at J; junction bases unmatched: 3. The V gene's germline CDR1 is MDHEN and CDR2 SYDVKM. DNA for the CDR3: TGTGCCAGCATATCTAGCGGGAGGTCCTACGAGCAGTACTTC. Translation gives CASISSGRSYEQYF.

The chain is built from TRBV5-6 and TRBJ2-1, with D tentatively TRBD1 (5 bases). This CDR3 has 13 residues. The germline CDR1 and CDR2 sequences are SGHDT and YYEEEE. Between the trimmed V and J ends, which lost 4 bases and 5 bases, there was a span of 10 bases. Here the CDR3 reads CASSRQPDNEQFF. DNA for the CDR3: TGTGCCAGCAGCAGACAGCCCGACAATGAGCAGTTCTTC.

This chain links TRBV5-6 with TRBJ2-7; D unclear. This CDR3 comprises 15 residues. V lost 3 bases, J lost 0 bases, and 13 bases lay in between. From germline, CDR1 is SGHDT and CDR2 YYEEEE. CDR3 region: CASSSLDHSSYEQYF. DNA for the CDR3: TGTGCCAGCAGCTCGTTGGACCATAGCTCCTACGAGCAGTACTTC. The full variable domain, its missing parts supplied by reference TRBV5-6 and TRBJ2-7, is DAGVTQSPTHLIKTRGQQVTLRCSPKSGHDTVSWYQQALGQGPQFIFQYYEEEERQRGNFPDRFSGHQFPNYSSELNVNALLLGDSALYLCASSSLDHSSYEQYFGPGTRLTVT.

The CDR3 DNA is TGTGCCAGCAGCTTAGAGAGAGGGTTCGGGGAGACCCAGTACTTC. Translating gives CASSLERGFGETQYF. The rearrangement uses TRBV7-2 and TRBJ2-5; possible D gene TRBD2, 5 bases. The V end was cut by 1 base, the J end by 5 bases, with 14 bases between. Germline loops: CDR1 SGHTA, CDR2 FQGNSA. The CDR3 runs to 15 residues.

The CDR3 spells CASSFTEPGAYTGELFF. As DNA, the CDR3 is TGTGCCAGCAGTTTCACAGAACCCGGGGCATATACCGGGGAGCTGTTTTTT. V gene TRBV27 combines with J gene TRBJ2-2; TRBD1 or TRBD2 may be the D gene (5 bases each). CDR1 is MNHEY, CDR2 SMNVEV, per germline (reference sequence). The CDR3 covers 17 residues. V lost 3 bases and J lost 5, with 19 bases in between.

This clone was seen a single time. J is TRBJ2-1 and V is TRBV7-9; unclear D gene. The CDR3 contains 11 residues. Per the germline V gene, CDR1 is SEHNR and CDR2 is FQNEAQ (reference sequence). V was trimmed by 0 bases and J by 9 bases, leaving 3 bases between them. Written as DNA, the CDR3 is TGTGCCAGCAGCTTAGCGGGTGAGCAGTTCTTC. It is translated as CASSLAGEQFF. The full variable domain, its missing parts supplied by reference TRBV7-9 and TRBJ2-1, is DTGVSQNPRHKITKRGQNVTFRCDPISEHNRLYWYRQTLGQGPEFLTYFQNEAQLEKSRLLSDRFSAERPKGSFSTLEIQRTEQGDSAMYLCASSLAGEQFFGPGTRLTVL.

With respect to this clone: At one boundary the junction diverges from the germline segment, which might be a read error. The V and J genes are TRBV5-6 and TRBJ1-3; unclear D gene. Looked up from germline, CDR1 is SGHDT and CDR2 is YYEEEE. This CDR3 has 14 amino acids. CDR3 loop: CASSLNPSENTIYF. The CDR3 DNA is TGTGCCAGCAGCTTGAATCCCTCTGAAAACACCATATATTTT.

The chain employs TRBV5-6 and TRBJ1-1, with TRBD1 as a possible D gene (6 bases). This CDR3 comprises 16 residues. Trimming pared 4 bases from V and 1 base from J, leaving 17 bases between. CDR1 is SGHDT, CDR2 YYEEEE, per germline. This chain's CDR3 is CASSPLGGASNTEAFF. The CDR3 DNA follows: TGTGCCAGCAGCCCCTTAGGGGGGGCCTCGAACACTGAAGCTTTCTTT.

This chain uses TRBV7-9 with TRBJ1-1, with D perhaps TRBD1 (6 bases). V shed 4 bases and J shed 7 bases, with 22 bases lying between them. Germline V gene lookup returns CDR1 SEHNR and CDR2 FQNEAQ (reference sequence). The CDR3 consists of 16 residues. The DNA of the CDR3 is TGTGCCAGCAGCTCCGCGATACAGGGATGGGTGTTTGAAGCTTTCTTT. Protein: CASSSAIQGWVFEAFF.

The rearrangement joins TRBV6-6 to TRBJ1-2; TRBD1 matches at 8 bases. This CDR3 region has 14 residues. The trim removed 5 bases at V and 3 bases at J, leaving 5 bases unmatched. Germline loops: CDR1 MNHNY, CDR2 SVGAGI (reference sequence). The CDR3 sequence: CASSGQGLDYGYTF. CDR3 nucleotide sequence: TGTGCCAGCAGTGGACAGGGTCTGGACTATGGCTACACCTTC.

The chain links TRBV7-2 to TRBJ1-2; possibly TRBD1 for D (6 bases). Germline CDR1 reads SGHTA; CDR2 reads FQGNSA. With 1 base removed from V and 7 bases from J, the gap between germline ends came to 19 bases. The CDR3 totals 16 residues. CDR3 in amino acids: CASSLESFGGLSGYTF. CDR3 nucleotide sequence: TGTGCCAGCAGCTTAGAATCTTTTGGGGGGCTGAGTGGCTACACCTTC.

This chain joins TRBV6-6 and TRBJ2-7, with D unresolved. Germline CDR1 reads MNHNY; CDR2 reads SVGAGI (reference sequence). This CDR3 has 12 amino acids. V was pared by 5 bases and J by 3 bases, with 8 bases between. The CDR3 coding sequence is TGTGCCAGCAGTAGGACGGACTACGAGCAGTACTTC. As protein: CASSRTDYEQYF.

V usage is TRBV6-5 and J usage is TRBJ1-1; D gene uncertain. Germline values: CDR1 MNHEY, CDR2 SVGAGI. Trimming shortened V by 7 bases and J by 1 base, and 16 bases separated the two germline ends. There are 15 residues in the CDR3. DNA of the CDR3: TGTGCCAGCATCACTCTTTCTACATGGAACACTGAAGCTTTCTTT. It yields the protein CASITLSTWNTEAFF.

This clone is a singleton in its sample. This chain links TRBV18 with TRBJ1-3; D uncertain. The CDR3 extends over 16 amino acids. Germline V gives CDR1 KGHSH, CDR2 LQKENI. Trimming removed 3 bases from V and 0 bases from J, with 12 bases in between. The CDR3 DNA is TGTGCCAGCTCACCCCTGGAGGCTTTCTCTGGAAACACCATATATTTT. Translating it yields CASSPLEAFSGNTIYF.

J is TRBJ1-5 and V is TRBV19; perhaps TRBD1 as D (6 bases). Trimming took 7 bases from V and 7 from J, leaving 17 bases between them. CDR1 and CDR2 (germline): LNHDA, SQIVND (reference sequence). CDR3 size: 14 residues. CDR3 residues: CASTQDSRTQPQHF. The CDR3 DNA sequence: TGTGCCAGTACCCAGGACAGTAGGACGCAGCCCCAGCATTTT.

The count of this clone is one. Here the CDR3 reads CASGADREVSPLHF. CDR3 DNA: TGTGCTAGTGGTGCGGACAGGGAAGTCTCACCCCTCCACTTT. The V gene is TRBV12-5, the J gene TRBJ1-6; 8 nucleotides match TRBD1. The junction had 7 bases not matched to a gene; V was cut back by 5 bases and J by 10 bases. Germline CDR1 LGHNT, CDR2 FRNRAP. The CDR3 is made up of 14 amino acids.

The DNA for the CDR3 is TGTGCCAGCAGGGGGGCTGGGACGGGAAAACTGTTTTTT. Residues: CASRGAGTGKLFF. The chain recombines TRBV27 with TRBJ1-4, with D perhaps matching TRBD1 (6 bases). Per the germline V gene, CDR1 is MNHEY and CDR2 is SMNVEV (reference sequence). V was trimmed by 6 bases and J by 10 bases, leaving 15 bases between them. The CDR3 covers 13 residues.

The chain uses TRBV28 and TRBJ2-2; 8 nucleotides agree with TRBD2. V lost 2 bases to trimming and J lost 0 bases; unmatched junction nucleotides: 2. Germline V gives CDR1 MDHEN, CDR2 SYDVKM. The CDR3 is 16 amino acids. CDR3 sequence: CASSLSGRANTGELFF. CDR3 DNA sequence: TGTGCCAGCAGTTTAAGCGGGAGAGCGAACACCGGGGAGCTGTTTTTT.

This clone was counted between two and nine times. The chain couples TRBV5-3 to TRBJ2-3; D possibly corresponds to TRBD2 (5 bases). TRBV5-3 is noted as an ORF with a role that remains uncertain. CDR3 length: 17 residues. Trimming took off 3 bases at V and 3 bases at J, with 20 bases between the two ends. In DNA, the CDR3 is TGTGCCAGAAGCTCCGTCCGCGGAAATCCGGGGACAGATACGCAGTATTTT. It yields the protein CARSSVRGNPGTDTQYF.

The rearrangement links TRBV5-1 to TRBJ2-1; TRBD1 is a possible D gene (6 bases). The CDR3 extends over 14 amino acids. Germline CDR1 reads SGHRS; CDR2 reads YFSETQ. V was shortened by 1 base and J by 15 bases, with 20 bases between the two germline ends. CDR3: CASSLRQAGAPPFF. CDR3 bases: TGCGCCAGCAGCTTGCGACAGGCCGGGGCCCCGCCGTTCTTC.

The chain has TRBV19 and TRBJ2-4; 11 bases map to TRBD1. The germline V gene encodes CDR1 LNHDA and CDR2 SQIVND (reference sequence). V lost 3 bases and J lost 6; bases outside the gene matches: 4. CDR3 length: 15 amino acids. The CDR3: CASSIRTGGLNIQYF. The CDR3 region has the DNA TGTGCCAGTAGTATCAGGACAGGGGGCTTAAACATTCAGTACTTC.